Listed here are 14 T cell receptor beta chains from one sample, sequenced in a study of CD8 T cells in Susac syndrome. The RNA, about 0.45 to 1 ug, was put through reverse transcription using random hexamers. TCRdb called the immunoSEQ multiplex PCR reads again in MiXCR, with one record for every CDR3 protein. The sample yields about 150,000 distinct CDR3 sequences, 95% seen once. Sequencing was performed on CD4+ T cells from PBMCs. These receptors all come from a human donor with Susac syndrome.

The V call is TRBV29-1, the J call TRBJ2-3; TRBD2 is a possible D gene (6 bases). With 4 bases removed from V and 1 base from J, the gap between germline ends came to 9 bases. Germline values: CDR1 SQVTM, CDR2 ANQGSEA. CDR3 length equals 13 residues. CDR3 amino acids: CSVGGVGTDTQYF. CDR3 sequence (DNA): TGCAGCGTTGGGGGGGTGGGCACAGATACGCAGTATTTT.

V and J are TRBV9 and TRBJ2-3; no definite D call. Germline V lookup: CDR1 SGDLS, CDR2 YYNGEE. This CDR3 spans 14 amino acids. V lost 0 bases, J lost 2 bases, and 7 bases lay in between. CDR3 bases: TGTGCCAGCAGCGTAGAATCTCCCACAGATACGCAGTATTTT. Encoded protein: CASSVESPTDTQYF.

The chain recombines TRBV3-1 with TRBJ2-6, with D unclear. Trimming stripped 0 bases from V and 0 bases from J, with 6 bases between. Germline V lookup: CDR1 LGHDT, CDR2 YNNKEL (reference sequence). The CDR3 has 16 residues. The CDR3 loop is CASSQDAYSGANVLTF. As DNA, the CDR3 is TGTGCCAGCAGCCAAGACGCTTACTCTGGGGCCAACGTCCTGACTTTC.

V gene TRBV3-1 combines with J gene TRBJ2-1; 7 bases line up with TRBD2. Germline V CDR1 and CDR2: LGHDT, YNNKEL (reference sequence). The CDR3 is made up of 15 amino acids. After removal of 4 bases from V and 8 bases from J, the junction contained 11 bases not matched to a gene. The CDR3 here is CASSRLAAVGHEQFF. The CDR3 coding sequence is TGTGCCAGCAGCCGGCTAGCGGCAGTAGGCCATGAGCAGTTCTTC.

The chain uses TRBV2 and TRBJ2-7; D may be TRBD1 or TRBD2 (5 bases each). This CDR3 is 13 amino acids long. V shed 9 bases and J shed 2 bases, with 14 bases lying between them. The V gene's germline CDR1 is SNHLY and CDR2 FYNNEI. The CDR3 reads CASGGRQAYEQYF. In DNA form, the CDR3 reads TGTGCCAGTGGGGGTCGGCAGGCCTACGAGCAGTACTTC.

This chain links TRBV14 with TRBJ2-1, with a tentative D call TRBD2 (5 bases). V was shortened by 0 bases and J by 15 bases, with 15 bases between the two germline ends. Germline loops: CDR1 SGHDN, CDR2 FVKESK. The CDR3 spans 13 residues. The CDR3 nucleotides read TGTGCCAGCAGCCAAGATCTTGAGGGTCTACTGTTCTTC. It is translated as CASSQDLEGLLFF.

The DNA of the CDR3 is TGTGCCAGCAGTTTTAGACAGGGTTTGAATTCACCCCTCCACTTT. Protein: CASSFRQGLNSPLHF. The chain carries TRBV12-3 or TRBV12-4 and TRBJ1-6, with TRBD1 matching 7 bases. The junction had 6 bases not matched to a gene; V was cut back by 3 bases and J by 7 bases. This CDR3 has 15 residues.

The J gene is TRBJ1-4, the V gene TRBV9; no firm D call. This CDR3 is 14 amino acids long. Between the trimmed V and J ends, which lost 0 bases and 7 bases, there was a span of 10 bases. Germline V gives CDR1 SGDLS, CDR2 YYNGEE. This CDR3 is CASSVGGVSEKLFF. The CDR3 nucleotides are TGTGCCAGCAGCGTAGGAGGAGTATCTGAAAAACTGTTTTTT.

The chain has TRBV20-1 and TRBJ2-1; possibly TRBD1 or TRBD2 for D (6 bases each). The CDR3 loop spans 17 amino acids. Germline CDR1 reads DFQATT; CDR2 reads SNEGSKA (reference sequence). V lost 3 bases, J lost 7 bases, and 25 bases lay in between. CDR3 protein: CSASSGAITRGENEQFF. As DNA, the CDR3 is TGCAGTGCTAGCTCGGGGGCGATAACTAGGGGAGAAAATGAGCAGTTCTTC.

This chain uses TRBV7-3 with TRBJ2-7; 9 bases map to TRBD2. CDR1 SGHTA and CDR2 FQGTGA come from the germline V gene. V lost 5 bases and J lost 6; bases outside the gene matches: 5. The CDR3 is 13 amino acids. This chain's CDR3 is CASSPQAGGEQYF. The CDR3 DNA reads TGTGCCAGCAGCCCCCAAGCGGGGGGCGAGCAGTACTTC.

The rearrangement uses TRBV15 and TRBJ2-2; D is possibly TRBD2 (5 bases). This CDR3 spans 17 amino acids. V lost 3 bases and J lost 1, with 15 bases in between. CDR1 and CDR2 (germline): LNHNV, YYDKDF (reference sequence). Here the CDR3 DNA reads TGTGCCACCAGCAGTGAGTGGGGAGCAAGGAACACCGGGGAGCTGTTTTTT. Amino acid sequence: CATSSEWGARNTGELFF.

The chain recombines TRBV4-2 with TRBJ2-5; TRBD2 agrees at 10 bases. This CDR3 spans 16 amino acids. The germline V gene encodes CDR1 LGHNA and CDR2 YNFKEQ. Trimming at V came to 1 base and at J to 9 bases, leaving 11 bases not matched to a gene. Here the CDR3 reads CASSQGVERGGAAQYF. The DNA of the CDR3 is TGTGCCAGCAGCCAAGGAGTCGAGCGGGGGGGCGCTGCCCAGTACTTC.

CDR3 amino acids: CASSRGLAGEAYNEQFF. CDR3 bases: TGTGCCAGCAGCCGCGGACTAGCGGGAGAGGCCTACAATGAGCAGTTCTTC. The rearrangement uses TRBV11-3 and TRBJ2-1; TRBD2 matches 13 bases. This CDR3 contains 17 residues. Germline loops: CDR1 SGHNT, CDR2 YENEEA. J was trimmed by 2 bases and V by 5 bases; bases with no gene match: 6.

In its sample, this clonotype was seen once. This sequence joins TRBV2 and TRBJ2-3, with 7 bases that match TRBD2. The CDR3 sequence is 15 residues long. With 8 bases clipped from V and 2 bases from J, the junction kept 10 bases outside the gene matches. In germline, CDR1 is SNHLY, CDR2 FYNNEI. CDR3 sequence: CASLRLAGDTDTQYF. The CDR3 nucleotides are TGTGCCAGCCTACGACTAGCTGGGGACACAGATACGCAGTATTTT.